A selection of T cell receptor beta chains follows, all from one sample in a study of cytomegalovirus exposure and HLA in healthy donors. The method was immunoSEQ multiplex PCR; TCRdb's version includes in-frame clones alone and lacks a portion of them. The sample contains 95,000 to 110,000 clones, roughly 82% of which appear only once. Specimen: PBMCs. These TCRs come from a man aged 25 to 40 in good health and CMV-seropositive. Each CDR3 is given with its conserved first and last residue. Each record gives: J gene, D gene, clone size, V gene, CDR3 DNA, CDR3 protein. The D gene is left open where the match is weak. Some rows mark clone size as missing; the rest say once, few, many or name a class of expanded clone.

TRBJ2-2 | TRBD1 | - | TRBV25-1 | TGTGCCAGCAGTTCACCGGGACAGGACACCGGGGAGCTGTTTTTT | CASSSPGQDTGELFF
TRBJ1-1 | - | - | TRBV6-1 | TGTGCCAGCAGTGAAGACACAGTCTCACGCACTGAAGCTTTCTTT | CASSEDTVSRTEAFF
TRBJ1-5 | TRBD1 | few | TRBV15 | TGTGCCACCAGCATGGGCAGGGGGCTCGGGCAGCCCCAGCATTTT | CATSMGRGLGQPQHF
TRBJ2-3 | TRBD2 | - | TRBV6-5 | TGTGCCAGCAGTTACTCGCGTGCAGCGGGGGCAGATACGCAGTATTTT | CASSYSRAAGADTQYF
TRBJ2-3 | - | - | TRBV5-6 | TGTGCCAGCAGCTTGGCGGGCAGGGGTGGAGATACGCAGTATTTT | CASSLAGRGGDTQYF
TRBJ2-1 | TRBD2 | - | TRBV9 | TGTGCCAGCAGCGTAGGAGGTAGCGGGGGGACGGAGGATGAGCAGTTCTTC | CASSVGGSGGTEDEQFF
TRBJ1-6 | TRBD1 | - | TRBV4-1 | TGCGCCAGCAGCCCCGGGACAGGGGCCAATTCACCCCTCCACTTT | CASSPGTGANSPLHF
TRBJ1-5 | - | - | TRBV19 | TGTGCCAGTAGTACCGGAGATCGCGCTGATCAGCCCCAGCATTTT | CASSTGDRADQPQHF
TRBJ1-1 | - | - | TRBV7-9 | TGTGCCAGCAGCCCCGCGATGGACACTGAAGCTTTCTTT | CASSPAMDTEAFF
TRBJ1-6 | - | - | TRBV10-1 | TGCGCCAGACCCACGACGGGGTGTAATTCACCCCTCCACTTT | CARPTTGCNSPLHF
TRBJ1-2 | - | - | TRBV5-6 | TGTGCCAGCAGCTTACAGAACTATGGCTACACCTTC | CASSLQNYGYTF
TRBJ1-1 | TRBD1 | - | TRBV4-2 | TGTGCCAGCAGCCAAGAAGGAGGGCAGGGGGGTGATATGAAGGACACTGAAGCTTTCTTT | CASSQEGGQGGDMKDTEAFF
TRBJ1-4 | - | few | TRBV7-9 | TGTTCCAGCAGCCGTGGACAGGAAAAACTGTTTTTT | CSSSRGQEKLFF
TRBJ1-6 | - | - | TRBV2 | TGTGCCAGCAGAGTGGACACGGAGAATTCACCCCTCCACTTT | CASRVDTENSPLHF
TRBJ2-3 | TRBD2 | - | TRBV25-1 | TGTGCCAGCAGTGACACGCTAGCGGGGCCCACAGATACGCAGTATTTT | CASSDTLAGPTDTQYF
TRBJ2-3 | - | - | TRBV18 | TGTGCCAGCTCCATGGTTCTCGGGTTCACTAGCACAGATACGCAGTATTTT | CASSMVLGFTSTDTQYF
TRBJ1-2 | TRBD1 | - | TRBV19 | TGTGCCAGTACTCAGGACAGGTTCTATGGCTACACCTTC | CASTQDRFYGYTF
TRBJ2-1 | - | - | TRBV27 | TGTGCCAGCAGTTCCCCTTCCCGCGTGCCCGAGCAGTTCTTC | CASSSPSRVPEQFF
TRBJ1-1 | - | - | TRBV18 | TGTGCCAGCTCACCCTCTTCAGGGATTATCACTGAAGCTTTCTTT | CASSPSSGIITEAFF
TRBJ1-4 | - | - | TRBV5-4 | TGTGCCAGCAGCTTGGCACAGGAAAGCGAAAAACTGTTTTTT | CASSLAQESEKLFF
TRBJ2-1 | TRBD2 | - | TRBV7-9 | TGTTCCAGCAACGACGATAGGACTGGCGGGGGGGTCTACAATGAGCAGTTCTTC | CSSNDDRTGGGVYNEQFF
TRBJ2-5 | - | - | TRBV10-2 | TGCGCCAGCAGTGATGAGGGGGGGGTAGTGGAGACCCAGTACTTC | CASSDEGGVVETQYF